This T cell receptor beta chain was identified during a study of cytomegalovirus exposure and HLA in healthy donors. The table came from immunoSEQ multiplex PCR; TCRdb's copy has only in-frame clones and leaves some out. The sample includes more than 300,000 clones, about nine tenths of them seen just once. With 8 bases clipped from V and 5 bases from J, the junction kept 2 bases outside the gene matches. CDR1 and CDR2 from the germline V gene are LNHNV and YYDKDF (reference sequence). The CDR3 totals 12 residues. The sample was PBMCs. This chain uses TRBV15 with TRBJ1-5, with TRBD1 matching over 8 bases. The TCR comes from a young woman in good health and CMV-seronegative. CDR3 bases: TGTGCCACCGGACAGGGCTATCAGCCCCAGCATTTT. This gives the protein CATGQGYQPQHF.